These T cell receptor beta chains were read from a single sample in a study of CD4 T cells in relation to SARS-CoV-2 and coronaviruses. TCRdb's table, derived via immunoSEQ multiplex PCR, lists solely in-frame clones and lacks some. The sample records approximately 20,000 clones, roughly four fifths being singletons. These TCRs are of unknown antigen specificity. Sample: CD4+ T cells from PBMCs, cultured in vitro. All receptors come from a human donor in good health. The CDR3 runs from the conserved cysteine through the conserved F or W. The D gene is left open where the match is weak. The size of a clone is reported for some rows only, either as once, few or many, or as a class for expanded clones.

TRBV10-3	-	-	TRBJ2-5	TGTGCCATCAGTGAGTCTACGGGAGCGCAAGAGACCCAGTACTTC	CAISESTGAQETQYF
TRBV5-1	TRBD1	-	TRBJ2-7	TGCGCCAGCAGCTTGGGACAGGGGGGGCACGGCGAGCAGTACTTC	CASSLGQGGHGEQYF
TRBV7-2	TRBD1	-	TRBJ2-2	TGTGCCAGCAGCAATGGACAGGGGGCAACCGGGGAGCTGTTTTTT	CASSNGQGATGELFF
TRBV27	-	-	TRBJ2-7	TGTGCCAGCAGTTTATCGGACCCCGGCCGCTACGAGCAGTACTTC	CASSLSDPGRYEQYF
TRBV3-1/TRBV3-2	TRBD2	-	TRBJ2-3	TGTGCCAGCAGCCGCCGGGGTAGCGGGGGGGCTGGAGATACGCAGTATTTT	CASSRRGSGGAGDTQYF
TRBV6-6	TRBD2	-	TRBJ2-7	TGTGCCAGCAGTTACTCACTACTAGCGGGAGGCTTCGAGCAGTACTTC	CASSYSLLAGGFEQYF
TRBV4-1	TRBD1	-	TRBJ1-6	TGCGCCAGCAGCCAAGTGAGGGGACAGGGGTCCTATAATTCACCTCTCCACTTT	CASSQVRGQGSYNSPLHF
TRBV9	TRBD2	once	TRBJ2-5	TGTGCCAGCAGCGTAGGAATAGCGGGAGACGGGGAGACCCAGTACTTC	CASSVGIAGDGETQYF
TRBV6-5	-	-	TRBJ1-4	TGTGCCAGCAGTCAGGCTAATGAAAAACTGTTTTTT	CASSQANEKLFF
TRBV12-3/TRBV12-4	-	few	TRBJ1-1	TGTGCCAGCAGCTCCGACAGGCGGACTGAAGCTTTCTTT	CASSSDRRTEAFF
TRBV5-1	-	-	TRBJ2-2	TGCGCCAGCAGCTTACGGGCCGCGAACACCGGGGAGCTGTTTTTT	CASSLRAANTGELFF
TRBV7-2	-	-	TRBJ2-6	TGTGCCAGCAGCCCCCGGGACACCATTGTCTCGGGGGCCAACGTCCTGACTTTC	CASSPRDTIVSGANVLTF
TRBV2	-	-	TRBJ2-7	TGTGCCAGCAGGCTGCTGTTGGACAGACCTCACGAGCAGTACTTC	CASRLLLDRPHEQYF
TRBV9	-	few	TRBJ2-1	TGTGCCAGCAGCTCCGGAGGAAGCTCCTACAATGAGCAGTTCTTC	CASSSGGSSYNEQFF
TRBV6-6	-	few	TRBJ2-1	TGTGCCAGCTGTCACGATAACAATGAGCAGTTCTTC	CASCHDNNEQFF
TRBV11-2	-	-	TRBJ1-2	TGTGCCAGCAGCTTAGTTGAGAGCAACTATGGCTACACCTTC	CASSLVESNYGYTF
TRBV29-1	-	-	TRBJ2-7	TGCAGCGTGGGGGGACAGACCTACGAGCAGTACTTC	CSVGGQTYEQYF
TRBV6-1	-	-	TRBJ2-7	TGTGCCAGCAGTGAAATACAGGCAGACGAGCAGTACTTC	CASSEIQADEQYF
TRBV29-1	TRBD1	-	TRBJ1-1	TGCAGCTTTTGGACAGGGCTCACTGAAGCTTTCTTT	CSFWTGLTEAFF
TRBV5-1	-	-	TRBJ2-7	TGCGCCAGCAGCTTGTACTGGGACGAGCAGTACTTC	CASSLYWDEQYF
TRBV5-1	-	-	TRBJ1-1	TGCGCCAGCAGCTTCTCGGTGGAGGACACTGAAGCTTTCTTT	CASSFSVEDTEAFF
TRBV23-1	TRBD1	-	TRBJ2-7	TGCGCCAGCAGTCCCTCCGACAGGGGGCCGACGGTTTTTTACGAGCAGTACTTC	CASSPSDRGPTVFYEQYF